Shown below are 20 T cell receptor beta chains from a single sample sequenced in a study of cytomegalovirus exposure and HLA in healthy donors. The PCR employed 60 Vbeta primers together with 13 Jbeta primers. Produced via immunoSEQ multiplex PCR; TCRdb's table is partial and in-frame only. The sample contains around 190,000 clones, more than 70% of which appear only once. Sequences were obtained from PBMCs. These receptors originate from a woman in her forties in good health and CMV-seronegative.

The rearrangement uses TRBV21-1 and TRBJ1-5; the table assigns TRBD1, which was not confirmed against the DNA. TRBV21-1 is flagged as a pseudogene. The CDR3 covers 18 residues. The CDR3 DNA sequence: TGTGCCAGCAGCATCGGGTGGTGCAGGACAGGGGGCAATCAGCCCCAGCATTTT. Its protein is CASSIGWCRTGGNQPQHF.

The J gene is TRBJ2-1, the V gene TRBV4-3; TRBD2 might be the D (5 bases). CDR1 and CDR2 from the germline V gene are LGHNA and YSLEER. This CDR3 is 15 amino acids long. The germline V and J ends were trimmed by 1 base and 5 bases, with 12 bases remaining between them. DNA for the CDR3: TGCGCCAGCAGCCAAGTAAGCGGATACGACAATGAGCAGTTCTTC. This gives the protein CASSQVSGYDNEQFF.

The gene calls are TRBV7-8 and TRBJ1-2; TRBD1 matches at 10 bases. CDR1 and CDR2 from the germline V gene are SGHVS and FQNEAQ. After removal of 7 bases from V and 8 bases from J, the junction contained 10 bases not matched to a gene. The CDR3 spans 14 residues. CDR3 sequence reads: CASIGDRGQGGYTF. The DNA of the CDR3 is TGTGCCAGCATCGGAGACAGGGGGCAAGGGGGCTACACCTTC.

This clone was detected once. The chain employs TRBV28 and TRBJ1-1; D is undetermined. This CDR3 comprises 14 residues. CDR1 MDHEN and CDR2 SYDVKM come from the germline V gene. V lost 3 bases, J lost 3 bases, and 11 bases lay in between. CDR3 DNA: TGTGCCAGCAGTTTTGCCCCTAGATACACTGAAGCTTTCTTT. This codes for CASSFAPRYTEAFF.

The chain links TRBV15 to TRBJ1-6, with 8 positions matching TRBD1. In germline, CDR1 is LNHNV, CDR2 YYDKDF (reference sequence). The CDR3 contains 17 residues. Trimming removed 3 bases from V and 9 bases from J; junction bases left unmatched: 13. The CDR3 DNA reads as TGTGCCACCAGCAGTAAGCCCTTTACAGGGGGAGGTTCACCCCTCCACTTT. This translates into CATSSKPFTGGGSPLHF.

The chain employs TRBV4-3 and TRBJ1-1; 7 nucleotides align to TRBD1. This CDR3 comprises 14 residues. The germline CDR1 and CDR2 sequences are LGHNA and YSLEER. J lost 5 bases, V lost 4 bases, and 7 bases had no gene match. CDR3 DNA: TGCGCCAGCAGCCCGGGAGGGGGCAGGACTGAAGCTTTCTTT. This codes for CASSPGGGRTEAFF.

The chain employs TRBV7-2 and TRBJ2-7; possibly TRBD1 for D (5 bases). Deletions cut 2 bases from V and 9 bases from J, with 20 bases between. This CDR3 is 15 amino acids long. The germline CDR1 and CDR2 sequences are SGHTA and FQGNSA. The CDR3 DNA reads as TGTGCCAGCAGCTTAACCGTAGGGGCTTATGAAGGGCAGTACTTC. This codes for CASSLTVGAYEGQYF.

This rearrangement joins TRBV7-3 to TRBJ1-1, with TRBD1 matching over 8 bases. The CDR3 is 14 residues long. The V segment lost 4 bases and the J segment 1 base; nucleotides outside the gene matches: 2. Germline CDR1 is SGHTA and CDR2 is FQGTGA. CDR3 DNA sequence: TGTGCCAGCAGCTCTCAGGGGGCGAACACTGAAGCTTTCTTT. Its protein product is CASSSQGANTEAFF. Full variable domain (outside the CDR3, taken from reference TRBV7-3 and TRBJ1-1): GAGVSQTPSNKVTEKGKYVELRCDPISGHTALYWYRQSLGQGPEFLIYFQGTGAADDSGLPNDRFFAVRPEGSVSTLKIQRTERGDSAVYLCASSSQGANTEAFFGQGTRLTVV.

CDR3 DNA: TGTGCCAGCAGTTCCCACAGGAACACCTTCTATGGCTACACCTTC. Translated, it gives CASSSHRNTFYGYTF. The chain has TRBV6-6 and TRBJ1-2; possibly TRBD1 for D (5 bases). The germline V gene has CDR1 MNHNY and CDR2 SVGAGI (reference sequence). CDR3 length equals 15 residues. Trimming stripped 4 bases from V and 4 bases from J, with 16 bases between.

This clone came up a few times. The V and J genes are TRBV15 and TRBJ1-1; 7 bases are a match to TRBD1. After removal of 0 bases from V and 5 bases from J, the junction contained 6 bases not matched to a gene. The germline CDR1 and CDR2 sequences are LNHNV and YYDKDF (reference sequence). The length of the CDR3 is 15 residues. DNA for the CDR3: TGTGCCACCAGCAGAGATCCAGGGGGGAGGACTGAAGCTTTCTTT. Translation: CATSRDPGGRTEAFF.

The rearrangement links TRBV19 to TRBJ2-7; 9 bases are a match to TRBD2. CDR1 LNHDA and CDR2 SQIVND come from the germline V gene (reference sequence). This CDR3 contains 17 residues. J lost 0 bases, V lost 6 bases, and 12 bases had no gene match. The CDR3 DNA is TGTGCCAGTAGACGGAGCGGGACTAGCTCGAGCTCCTACGAGCAGTACTTC. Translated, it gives CASRRSGTSSSSYEQYF. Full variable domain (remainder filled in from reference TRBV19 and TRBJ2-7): DGGITQSPKYLFRKEGQNVTLSCEQNLNHDAMYWYRQDPGQGLRLIYYSQIVNDFQKGDIAEGYSVSREKKESFPLTVTSAQKNPTAFYLCASRRSGTSSSSYEQYFGPGTRLTVT.

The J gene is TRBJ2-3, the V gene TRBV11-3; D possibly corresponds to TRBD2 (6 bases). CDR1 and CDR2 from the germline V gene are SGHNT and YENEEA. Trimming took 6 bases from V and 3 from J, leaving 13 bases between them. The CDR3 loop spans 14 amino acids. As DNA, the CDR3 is TGTGCCAGCAGTGACGGGAGTAGGACAGATACGCAGTATTTT. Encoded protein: CASSDGSRTDTQYF.

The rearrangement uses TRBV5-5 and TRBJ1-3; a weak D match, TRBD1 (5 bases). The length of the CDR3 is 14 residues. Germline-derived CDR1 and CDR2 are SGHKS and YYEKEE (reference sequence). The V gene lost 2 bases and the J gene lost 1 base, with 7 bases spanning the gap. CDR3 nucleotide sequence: TGTGCCAGCAGCTTAGGGGTTTCTGGAAACACCATATATTTT. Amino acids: CASSLGVSGNTIYF.

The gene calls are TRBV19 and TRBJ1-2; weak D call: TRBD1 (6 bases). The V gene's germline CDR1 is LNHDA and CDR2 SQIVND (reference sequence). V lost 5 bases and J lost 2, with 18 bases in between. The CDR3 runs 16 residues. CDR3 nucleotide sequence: TGTGCCAGTAGTGGACAGACGGCGGCAATGAACTATGGCTACACCTTC. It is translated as CASSGQTAAMNYGYTF. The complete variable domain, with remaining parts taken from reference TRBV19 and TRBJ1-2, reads DGGITQSPKYLFRKEGQNVTLSCEQNLNHDAMYWYRQDPGQGLRLIYYSQIVNDFQKGDIAEGYSVSREKKESFPLTVTSAQKNPTAFYLCASSGQTAAMNYGYTFGSGTRLTVV.

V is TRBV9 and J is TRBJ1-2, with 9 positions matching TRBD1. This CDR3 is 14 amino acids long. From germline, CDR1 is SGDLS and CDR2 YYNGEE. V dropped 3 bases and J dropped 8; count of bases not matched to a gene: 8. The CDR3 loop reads CASSEIQGAEGYTF. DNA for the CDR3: TGTGCCAGCAGCGAAATACAGGGGGCGGAGGGCTACACCTTC.

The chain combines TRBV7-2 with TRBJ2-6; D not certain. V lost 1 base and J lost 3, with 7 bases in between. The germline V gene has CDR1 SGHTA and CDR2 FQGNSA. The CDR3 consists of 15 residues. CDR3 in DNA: TGTGCCAGCAGCTTAGGGCTGCATGGGGCCAACGTCCTGACTTTC. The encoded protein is CASSLGLHGANVLTF.

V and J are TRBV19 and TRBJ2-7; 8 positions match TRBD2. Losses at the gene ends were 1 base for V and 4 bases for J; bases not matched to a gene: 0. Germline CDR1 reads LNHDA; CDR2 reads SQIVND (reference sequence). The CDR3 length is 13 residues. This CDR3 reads CASSIVAGYEQYF. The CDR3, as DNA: TGTGCCAGTAGTATAGTAGCGGGGTACGAGCAGTACTTC.

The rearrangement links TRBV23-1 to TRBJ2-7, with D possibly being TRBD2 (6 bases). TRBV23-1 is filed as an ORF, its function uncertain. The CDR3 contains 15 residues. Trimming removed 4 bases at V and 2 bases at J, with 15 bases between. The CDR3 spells CASSPRGLTPYEQYF. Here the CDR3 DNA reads TGCGCCAGCAGTCCACGGGGACTGACACCCTACGAGCAGTACTTC.

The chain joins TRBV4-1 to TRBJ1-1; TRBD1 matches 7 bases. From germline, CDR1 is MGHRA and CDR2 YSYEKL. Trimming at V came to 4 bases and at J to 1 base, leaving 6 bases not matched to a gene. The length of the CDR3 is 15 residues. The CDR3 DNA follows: TGCGCCAGCAGCCGACCCCGGACAGGGAACACTGAAGCTTTCTTT. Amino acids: CASSRPRTGNTEAFF.

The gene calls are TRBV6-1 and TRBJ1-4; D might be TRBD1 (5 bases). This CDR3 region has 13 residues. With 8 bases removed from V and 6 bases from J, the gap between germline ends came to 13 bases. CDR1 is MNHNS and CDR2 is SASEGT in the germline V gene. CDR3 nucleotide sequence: TGTGCCAGCCGGAAGGGGCAAGATGAAAAACTGTTTTTT. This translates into CASRKGQDEKLFF.